A selection of T cell receptor beta chains follows, all from one sample in a study of patients and donors after allogeneic stem cell transplantation. TCRdb independently ran MiXCR on the RT-PCR reads; one entry per CDR3 protein. Of about a million distinct CDR3 sequences in the sample, roughly 18% were seen once. Sample: blood, either unsorted or a sorted T cell fraction (not recorded which). The receptors originated from a human donor who was either an allogeneic HSCT recipient or a stem cell or donor lymphocyte infusion donor (not recorded which). It is not recorded whose cells these are; they may come from a transplant donor. The CDR3 runs from the conserved cysteine through the conserved F or W. A D gene is named only where the DNA matches it firmly. A clone size is listed for some rows: how often the clone was seen (once, few, many), or a class if it is expanded.

clone_size | j_call | d_call | v_call | cdr3_aa | cdr3_nt
- | TRBJ1-5 | - | TRBV12-3/TRBV12-4 | CASSWAQGGEKAQHF | TGTGCCAGCAGTTGGGCACAGGGTGGGGAAAAGGCCCAGCATTTT
many | TRBJ1-6 | - | TRBV12-3/TRBV12-4 | CASSLIGGSNSPLHF | TGTGCCAGCAGTTTAATAGGAGGGAGCAATTCACCCCTCCACTTT
- | TRBJ1-2 | - | TRBV6-5 | CASSYGRGTRYGYTF | TGTGCCAGCAGTTACGGGCGGGGGACTCGCTATGGCTACACCTTC
- | TRBJ2-5 | - | TRBV4-1 | CASSPIRGRETQYF | TGCGCCAGCAGCCCGATAAGGGGGAGGGAGACCCAGTACTTC
- | TRBJ2-7 | TRBD1 | TRBV4-2 | CASSQVGQADRNLYEQYF | TGTGCCAGCAGCCAAGTTGGGCAAGCGGACAGGAACCTCTACGAGCAGTACTTC
few | TRBJ2-5 | - | TRBV6-5 | CASSYGSGLGEETQYF | TGTGCCAGCAGTTACGGATCAGGGCTAGGGGAGGAGACCCAGTACTTC
many | TRBJ2-5 | TRBD1 | TRBV12-3/TRBV12-4 | CASSWDRILETQYF | TGTGCCAGCAGTTGGGACAGAATCTTAGAGACCCAGTACTTC
few | TRBJ1-5 | - | TRBV9 | CASSPEAGNQPQHF | TGTGCCAGCAGCCCAGAGGCGGGCAATCAGCCCCAGCATTTT
few | TRBJ2-3 | - | TRBV12-3/TRBV12-4 | CASSRPPRPTDTQYF | TGTGCCAGCAGTCGCCCCCCCAGGCCGACAGATACGCAGTATTTT
few | TRBJ2-1 | - | TRBV5-1 | CASSSLGKYNEQFF | TGCGCCAGCAGTTCATTAGGGAAGTACAATGAGCAGTTCTTC
- | TRBJ2-5 | - | TRBV7-9 | CASSSARGETQYF | TGTGCCAGCAGCTCCGCGCGTGGAGAGACCCAGTACTTC
few | TRBJ1-1 | TRBD1 | TRBV29-1 | CSVCRGTGEWGNTEAFF | TGCAGCGTCTGTAGAGGGACAGGGGAGTGGGGAAACACTGAAGCTTTCTTT
few | TRBJ2-7 | TRBD2 | TRBV29-1 | CSVEQRGGSYEQYF | TGCAGCGTTGAACAGCGGGGGGGGTCCTACGAGCAGTACTTC
once | TRBJ1-2 | - | TRBV3-1 | CASSPRGDGYTF | TGTGCCAGCAGCCCCCGTGGGGATGGCTACACCTTC
- | TRBJ2-1 | - | TRBV18 | CASSRGMERDEQFF | TGTGCCAGCTCAAGGGGGATGGAGCGCGATGAGCAGTTCTTC
few | TRBJ2-7 | TRBD1 | TRBV20-1 | CSASRDRGGYEQYF | TGCAGTGCTTCCCGGGACAGGGGGGGATACGAGCAGTACTTC
few | TRBJ2-1 | TRBD2 | TRBV7-9 | CASRSSSGGSSYNEQFF | TGTGCCAGCAGATCAAGCTCCGGGGGGAGCTCCTACAATGAGCAGTTCTTC
few | TRBJ2-5 | TRBD2 | TRBV20-1 | CSEAGIDQETQYF | TGCAGTGAAGCGGGGATAGACCAAGAGACCCAGTACTTC
few | TRBJ2-1 | TRBD2 | TRBV7-9 | CASSFSLSGRVQFF | TGTGCCAGCAGCTTTTCGCTTAGCGGGAGGGTGCAGTTCTTC
few | TRBJ1-1 | - | TRBV2 | CASSDRGDRATEAFF | TGTGCCAGCAGTGATCGAGGGGATAGAGCCACTGAAGCTTTCTTT
few | TRBJ2-1 | TRBD2 | TRBV25-1 | CASSELRGGSYNEQFF | TGTGCCAGCAGTGAATTACGGGGGGGGTCCTACAATGAGCAGTTCTTC
many | TRBJ2-3 | TRBD1 | TRBV12-3/TRBV12-4 | CASSLRGTGPTDTQYF | TGTGCCAGCAGTTTGAGGGGGACAGGGCCCACAGATACGCAGTATTTT
few | TRBJ2-7 | - | TRBV20-1 | CSARQVRDRYEQYF | TGCAGTGCTAGACAGGTTCGGGACCGCTACGAGCAGTACTTC
few | TRBJ1-2 | TRBD1 | TRBV12-3/TRBV12-4 | CASSLPSGTGWGANYGYTF | TGTGCCAGCAGTTTACCCTCCGGGACAGGGTGGGGGGCAAACTATGGCTACACCTTC
few | TRBJ1-2 | TRBD1 | TRBV4-1 | CASSPYRTGGGYTF | TGCGCCAGCAGCCCCTATCGGACAGGGGGCGGCTACACCTTC
few | TRBJ1-5 | - | TRBV12-3/TRBV12-4 | CASSFSRLQPQHF | TGTGCCAGCAGTTTCTCCCGCCTGCAGCCCCAGCATTTT
few | TRBJ2-7 | - | TRBV7-9 | CASSYQEAGLGEQYF | TGTGCCAGCAGCTACCAGGAGGCAGGATTGGGCGAGCAGTACTTC
- | TRBJ1-4 | - | TRBV11-2 | CASMKAKGGLREKLFF | TGTGCCAGCATGAAGGCAAAGGGGGGGTTAAGGGAAAAACTGTTTTTT